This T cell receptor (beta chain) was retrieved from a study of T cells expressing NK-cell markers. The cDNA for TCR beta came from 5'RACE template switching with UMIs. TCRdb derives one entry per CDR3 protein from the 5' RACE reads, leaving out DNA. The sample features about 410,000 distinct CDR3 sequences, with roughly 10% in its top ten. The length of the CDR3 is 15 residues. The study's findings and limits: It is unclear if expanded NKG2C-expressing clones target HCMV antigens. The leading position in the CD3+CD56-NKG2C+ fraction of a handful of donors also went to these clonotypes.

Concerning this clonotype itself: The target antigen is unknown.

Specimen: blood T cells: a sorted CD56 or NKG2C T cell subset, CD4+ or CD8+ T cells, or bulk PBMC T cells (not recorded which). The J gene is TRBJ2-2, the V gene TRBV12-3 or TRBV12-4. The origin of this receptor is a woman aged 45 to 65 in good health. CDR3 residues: CASSFRSVRTGELFF.